This TCR beta chain was observed in a study of T-cell reconstitution after alpha-beta-depleted transplantation in children. CDR1 MRHNA and CDR2 SNTAGT come from the germline V gene. The CDR3 sequence is 16 residues long. V was clipped by 3 bases and J by 4 bases, with 15 bases between them. The library targeted TCRbeta and was prepared with unique molecular identifiers. Each CDR3 protein is one row after TCRdb ran MiXCR on the PCR reads. Of about 400,000 distinct CDR3 sequences listed, 20% are singletons. This clonotype turned up a few times. This TCR was recovered from a human donor who donated a stem cell graft to a child with acute myeloid leukemia. This chain connects TRBV6-4 to TRBJ2-2; D is unresolved. Source: PBMCs from the stem cell graft donor, taken from the stem cell graft. CDR3: CASSELPWSGTGELFF. The CDR3 nucleotides read TGTGCCAGCAGTGAACTACCATGGTCGGGCACCGGGGAGCTGTTTTTT.